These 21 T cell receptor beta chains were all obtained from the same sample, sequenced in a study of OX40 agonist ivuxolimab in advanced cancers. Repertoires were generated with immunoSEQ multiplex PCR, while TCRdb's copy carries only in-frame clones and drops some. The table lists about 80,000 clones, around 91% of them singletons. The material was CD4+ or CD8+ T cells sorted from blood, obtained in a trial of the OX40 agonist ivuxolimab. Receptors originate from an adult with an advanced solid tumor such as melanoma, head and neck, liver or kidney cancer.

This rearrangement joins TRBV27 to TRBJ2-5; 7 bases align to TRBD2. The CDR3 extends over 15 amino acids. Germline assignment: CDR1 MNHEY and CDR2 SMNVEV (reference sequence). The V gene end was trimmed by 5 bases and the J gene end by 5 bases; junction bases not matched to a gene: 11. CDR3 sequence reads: CASSHARTRGETQYF. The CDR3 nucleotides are TGTGCCAGCAGTCACGCCAGGACTAGGGGTGAGACCCAGTACTTC.

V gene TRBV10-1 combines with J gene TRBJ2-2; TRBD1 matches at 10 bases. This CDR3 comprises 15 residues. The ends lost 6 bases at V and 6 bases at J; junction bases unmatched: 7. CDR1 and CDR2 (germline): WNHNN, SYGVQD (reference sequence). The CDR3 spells CASRAGTGVPGELFF. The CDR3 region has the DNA TGCGCCAGCAGGGCCGGGACAGGGGTTCCCGGGGAGCTGTTTTTT.

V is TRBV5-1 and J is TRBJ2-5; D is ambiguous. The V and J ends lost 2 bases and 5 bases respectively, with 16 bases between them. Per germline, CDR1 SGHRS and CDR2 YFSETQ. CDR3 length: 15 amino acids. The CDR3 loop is CASSLISETLETQYF. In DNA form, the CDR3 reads TGCGCCAGCAGCTTAATTTCGGAGACTTTGGAGACCCAGTACTTC.

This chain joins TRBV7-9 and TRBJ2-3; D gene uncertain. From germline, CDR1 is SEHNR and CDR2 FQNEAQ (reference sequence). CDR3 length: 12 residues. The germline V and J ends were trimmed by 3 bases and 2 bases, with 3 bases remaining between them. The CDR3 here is CASSFITDTQYF. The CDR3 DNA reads TGTGCCAGCAGCTTTATCACAGATACGCAGTATTTT.

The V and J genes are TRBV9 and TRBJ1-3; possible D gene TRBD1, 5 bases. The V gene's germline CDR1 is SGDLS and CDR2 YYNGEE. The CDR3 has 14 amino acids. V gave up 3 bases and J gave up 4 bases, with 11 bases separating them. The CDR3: CASSAGTGGNTIYF. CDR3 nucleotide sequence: TGTGCCAGCAGCGCAGGGACCGGGGGAAACACCATATATTTT.

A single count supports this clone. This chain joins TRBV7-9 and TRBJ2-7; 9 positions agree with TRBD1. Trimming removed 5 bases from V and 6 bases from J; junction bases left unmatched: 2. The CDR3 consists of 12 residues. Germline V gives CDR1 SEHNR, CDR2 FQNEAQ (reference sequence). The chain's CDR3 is CASSLTGGEQYF. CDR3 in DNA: TGTGCCAGCAGCCTGACAGGGGGCGAGCAGTACTTC.

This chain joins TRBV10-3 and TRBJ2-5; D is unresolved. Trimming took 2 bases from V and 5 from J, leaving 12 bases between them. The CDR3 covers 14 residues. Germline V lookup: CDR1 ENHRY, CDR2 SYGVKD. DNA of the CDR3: TGTGCCATCAGTGAGGTGGTAATGGGGGAGACCCAGTACTTC. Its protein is CAISEVVMGETQYF.

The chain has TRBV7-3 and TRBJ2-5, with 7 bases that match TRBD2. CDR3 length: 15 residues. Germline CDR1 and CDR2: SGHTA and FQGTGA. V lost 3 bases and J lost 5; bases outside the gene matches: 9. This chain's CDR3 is CASSFGIRGEETQYF. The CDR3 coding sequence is TGTGCCAGCAGCTTCGGTATCCGGGGGGAGGAGACCCAGTACTTC. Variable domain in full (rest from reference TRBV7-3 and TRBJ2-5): GAGVSQTPSNKVTEKGKYVELRCDPISGHTALYWYRQSLGQGPEFLIYFQGTGAADDSGLPNDRFFAVRPEGSVSTLKIQRTERGDSAVYLCASSFGIRGEETQYFGPGTRLLVL.

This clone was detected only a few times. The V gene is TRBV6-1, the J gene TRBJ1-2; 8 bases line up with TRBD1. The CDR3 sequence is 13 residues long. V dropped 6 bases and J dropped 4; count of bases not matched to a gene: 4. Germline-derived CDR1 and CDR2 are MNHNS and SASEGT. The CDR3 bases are TGTGCCAGCAGAGACGGACAGGGCTATGGCTACACCTTC. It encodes CASRDGQGYGYTF.

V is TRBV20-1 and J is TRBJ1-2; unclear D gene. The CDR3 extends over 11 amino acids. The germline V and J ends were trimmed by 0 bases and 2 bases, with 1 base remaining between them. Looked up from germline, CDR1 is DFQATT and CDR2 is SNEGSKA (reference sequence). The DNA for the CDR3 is TGCAGTGCTAGAGACAACTATGGCTACACCTTC. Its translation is CSARDNYGYTF.

CDR3 nucleotides: TGTGCCAGTAGTATACAGGGTTCGGAGACCCAGTACTTC. It specifies CASSIQGSETQYF. The chain uses TRBV19 and TRBJ2-5; a possible D gene is TRBD1 (5 bases). With 2 bases removed from V and 5 bases from J, the gap between germline ends came to 9 bases. Germline V gives CDR1 LNHDA, CDR2 SQIVND (reference sequence). The CDR3 totals 13 residues.

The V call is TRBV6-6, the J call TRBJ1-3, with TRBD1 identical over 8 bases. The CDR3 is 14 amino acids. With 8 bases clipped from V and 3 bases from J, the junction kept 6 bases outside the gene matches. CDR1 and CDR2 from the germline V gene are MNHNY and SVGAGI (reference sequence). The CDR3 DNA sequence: TGTGCCAGCTTGGACAGGGAAGATGGAAACACCATATATTTT. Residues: CASLDREDGNTIYF.

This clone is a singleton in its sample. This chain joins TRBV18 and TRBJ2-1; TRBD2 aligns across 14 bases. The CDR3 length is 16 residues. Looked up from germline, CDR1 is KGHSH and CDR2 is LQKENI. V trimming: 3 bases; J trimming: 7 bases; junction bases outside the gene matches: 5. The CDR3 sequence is CASSPPGLAGVNEQFF. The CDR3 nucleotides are TGTGCCAGCTCACCTCCGGGACTAGCGGGGGTAAATGAGCAGTTCTTC.

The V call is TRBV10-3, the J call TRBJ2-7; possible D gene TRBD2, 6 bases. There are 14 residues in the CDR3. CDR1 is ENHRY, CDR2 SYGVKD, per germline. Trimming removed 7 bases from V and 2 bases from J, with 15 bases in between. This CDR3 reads CAIKHPGEPYEQYF. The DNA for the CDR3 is TGTGCCATCAAGCACCCGGGGGAGCCCTACGAGCAGTACTTC.

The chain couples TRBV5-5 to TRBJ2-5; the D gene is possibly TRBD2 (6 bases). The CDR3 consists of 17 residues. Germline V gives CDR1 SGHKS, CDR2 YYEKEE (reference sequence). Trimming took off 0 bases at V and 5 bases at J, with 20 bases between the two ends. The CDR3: CASSLASGGVSGETQYF. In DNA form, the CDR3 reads TGTGCCAGCAGCTTGGCCTCTGGCGGGGTTTCGGGGGAGACCCAGTACTTC. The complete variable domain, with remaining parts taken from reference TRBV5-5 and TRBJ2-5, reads DAGVTQSPTHLIKTRGQQVTLRCSPISGHKSVSWYQQVLGQGPQFIFQYYEKEERGRGNFPDRFSARQFPNYSSELNVNALLLGDSALYLCASSLASGGVSGETQYFGPGTRLLVL.

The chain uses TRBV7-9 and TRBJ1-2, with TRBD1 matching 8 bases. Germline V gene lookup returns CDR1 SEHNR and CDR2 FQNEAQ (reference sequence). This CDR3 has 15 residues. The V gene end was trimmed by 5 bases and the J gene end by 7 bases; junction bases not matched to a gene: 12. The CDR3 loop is CASSQPDRAGSGYTF. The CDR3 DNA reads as TGTGCCAGCAGCCAACCGGACAGGGCGGGCTCTGGCTACACCTTC. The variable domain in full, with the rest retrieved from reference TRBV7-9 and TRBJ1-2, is DTGVSQNPRHKITKRGQNVTFRCDPISEHNRLYWYRQTLGQGPEFLTYFQNEAQLEKSRLLSDRFSAERPKGSFSTLEIQRTEQGDSAMYLCASSQPDRAGSGYTFGSGTRLTVV.

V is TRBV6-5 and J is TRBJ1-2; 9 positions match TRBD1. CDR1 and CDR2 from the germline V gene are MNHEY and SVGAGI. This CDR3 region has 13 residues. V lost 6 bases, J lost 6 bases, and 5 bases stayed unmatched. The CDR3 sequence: CASRPGQGHGYTF. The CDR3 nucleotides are TGTGCCAGCAGGCCCGGACAGGGGCATGGCTACACCTTC.

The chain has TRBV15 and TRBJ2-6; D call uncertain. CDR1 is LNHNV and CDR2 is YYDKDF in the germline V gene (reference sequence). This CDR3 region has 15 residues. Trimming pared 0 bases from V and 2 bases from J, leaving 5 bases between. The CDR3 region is CATSREYTGANVLTF. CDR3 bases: TGTGCCACCAGCAGAGAATATACTGGGGCCAACGTCCTGACTTTC.

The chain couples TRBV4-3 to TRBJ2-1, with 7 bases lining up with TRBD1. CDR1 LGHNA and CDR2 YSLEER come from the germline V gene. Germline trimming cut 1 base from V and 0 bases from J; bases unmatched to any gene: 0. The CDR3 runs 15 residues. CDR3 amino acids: CASSQAGGSYNEQFF. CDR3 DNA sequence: TGCGCCAGCAGCCAAGCAGGGGGCTCCTACAATGAGCAGTTCTTC.

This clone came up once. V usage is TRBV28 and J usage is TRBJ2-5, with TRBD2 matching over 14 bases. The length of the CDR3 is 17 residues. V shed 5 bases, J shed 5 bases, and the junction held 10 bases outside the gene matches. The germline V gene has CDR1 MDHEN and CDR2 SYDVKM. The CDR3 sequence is CASSLRTSGRSRETQYF. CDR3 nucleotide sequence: TGTGCCAGCAGTCTGCGGACTAGCGGGAGGAGCCGCGAGACCCAGTACTTC.

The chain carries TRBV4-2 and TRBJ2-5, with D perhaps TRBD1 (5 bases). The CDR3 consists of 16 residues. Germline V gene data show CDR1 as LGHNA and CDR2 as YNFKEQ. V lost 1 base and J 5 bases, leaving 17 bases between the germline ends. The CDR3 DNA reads TGTGCCAGCAGCCAAGGAAGCCCGACAGTGGGGGAGACCCAGTACTTC. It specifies CASSQGSPTVGETQYF.